The rows below give T cell receptor beta chains drawn from one sample of a study of cytomegalovirus exposure and HLA in healthy donors. Produced via immunoSEQ multiplex PCR; TCRdb's table is partial and in-frame only. The sample shows over 150,000 clones, around 80% of them seen only once. Sequenced input: PBMCs. The receptors were gathered from a woman aged 35 to 49 in good health and CMV-seropositive. Each CDR3 is given with its conserved first and last residue. A D gene is named only where the DNA matches it firmly. Clone size is given for some rows only: seen once, a few or many times, or a class if the clone is expanded.

V gene: TRBV10-1; J gene: TRBJ2-3; D gene: -; clone size: -; CDR3 protein: CASSDSPLDSRTDTQYF; CDR3 DNA: TGCGCCAGCAGTGATTCTCCCCTGGACAGTCGGACAGATACGCAGTATTTT
V gene: TRBV5-5; J gene: TRBJ2-2; D gene: TRBD2; clone size: -; CDR3 protein: CASSLKAGTSGNTGELFF; CDR3 DNA: TGTGCCAGCAGCTTGAAGGCCGGGACTAGCGGCAACACCGGGGAGCTGTTTTTT
V gene: TRBV5-8; J gene: TRBJ2-7; D gene: TRBD1; clone size: -; CDR3 protein: CASSGGTGLYEQYF; CDR3 DNA: TGTGCCAGCAGCGGCGGGACAGGGCTCTACGAGCAGTACTTC
V gene: TRBV27; J gene: TRBJ2-7; D gene: TRBD2; clone size: -; CDR3 protein: CASSLRVAGVYEQYF; CDR3 DNA: TGTGCCAGTTCCCTTCGTGTGGCGGGAGTCTACGAGCAGTACTTC
V gene: TRBV5-1; J gene: TRBJ2-2; D gene: TRBD2; clone size: -; CDR3 protein: CASSLRSPGLAGVNTGELFF; CDR3 DNA: TGCGCCAGCAGCCTAAGGTCTCCGGGACTAGCGGGAGTGAACACCGGGGAGCTGTTTTTT
V gene: TRBV5-1; J gene: TRBJ2-3; D gene: TRBD1; clone size: -; CDR3 protein: CASSLGTGGLGTQYF; CDR3 DNA: TGCGCCAGCAGCCTCGGGACAGGGGGCCTCGGTACGCAGTATTTT
V gene: TRBV15; J gene: TRBJ2-7; D gene: -; clone size: -; CDR3 protein: CATSREGGVAYEQYF; CDR3 DNA: TGTGCCACCAGCAGAGAAGGCGGGGTTGCCTACGAGCAGTACTTC
V gene: TRBV7-2; J gene: TRBJ2-6; D gene: TRBD2; clone size: -; CDR3 protein: CASSVARSGSSGANVLTF; CDR3 DNA: TGTGCCAGCAGCGTCGCGAGGAGCGGGAGCTCTGGGGCCAACGTCCTGACTTTC
V gene: TRBV27; J gene: TRBJ2-2; D gene: TRBD1; clone size: -; CDR3 protein: CASSLSRQGRTGELFF; CDR3 DNA: TGTGCCAGCAGTTTATCTCGACAGGGGCGGACCGGGGAGCTGTTTTTT
V gene: TRBV2; J gene: TRBJ2-7; D gene: -; clone size: -; CDR3 protein: CASGLSLYEQYF; CDR3 DNA: TGTGCCAGCGGACTATCACTCTACGAGCAGTACTTC
V gene: TRBV9; J gene: TRBJ1-1; D gene: -; clone size: -; CDR3 protein: CASSPRVFGTEAFF; CDR3 DNA: TGTGCCAGCAGCCCCAGGGTCTTTGGCACTGAAGCTTTCTTT
V gene: TRBV29-1; J gene: TRBJ1-1; D gene: -; clone size: few; CDR3 protein: CSGSRGSSTEAFF; CDR3 DNA: TGCAGCGGATCCAGGGGTTCTAGCACTGAAGCTTTCTTT
V gene: TRBV6-6; J gene: TRBJ1-2; D gene: -; clone size: -; CDR3 protein: CASRIQGGQESYGYTF; CDR3 DNA: TGTGCCAGCAGAATCCAGGGAGGGCAGGAAAGCTATGGCTACACCTTC
V gene: TRBV27; J gene: TRBJ2-5; D gene: TRBD1; clone size: once; CDR3 protein: CASSLITGTGVQETQYF; CDR3 DNA: TGTGCCAGCAGTCTAATCACCGGGACAGGGGTTCAAGAGACCCAGTACTTC
V gene: TRBV11-2; J gene: TRBJ2-6; D gene: -; clone size: -; CDR3 protein: CASSLGGPGANVLTF; CDR3 DNA: TGTGCCAGCAGCTTAGGAGGGCCTGGGGCCAACGTCCTGACTTTC
V gene: TRBV6-1; J gene: TRBJ2-7; D gene: TRBD1; clone size: -; CDR3 protein: CASSEQTGGYEQYF; CDR3 DNA: TGTGCCAGCAGTGAACAGACAGGGGGGTACGAGCAGTACTTC
V gene: TRBV18; J gene: TRBJ2-6; D gene: -; clone size: -; CDR3 protein: CASSPQGFGANVLTF; CDR3 DNA: TGTGCCAGCTCACCACAGGGGTTTGGGGCCAACGTCCTGACTTTC
V gene: TRBV30; J gene: TRBJ2-5; D gene: TRBD1; clone size: -; CDR3 protein: CAWSVQGAETQYF; CDR3 DNA: TGTGCCTGGAGTGTACAGGGGGCTGAGACCCAGTACTTC
V gene: TRBV30; J gene: TRBJ1-3; D gene: TRBD1; clone size: -; CDR3 protein: CAWKQGAAGNTIYF; CDR3 DNA: TGTGCCTGGAAACAGGGGGCCGCTGGAAACACCATATATTTT
V gene: TRBV19; J gene: TRBJ1-2; D gene: TRBD1; clone size: -; CDR3 protein: CASSIGGTEHYGYTF; CDR3 DNA: TGTGCCAGTAGTATAGGGGGGACAGAGCACTATGGCTACACCTTC
V gene: TRBV11-2; J gene: TRBJ2-2; D gene: TRBD2; clone size: -; CDR3 protein: CASSSLSGRRTGELFF; CDR3 DNA: TGTGCCAGCAGCTCCCTTAGCGGGAGACGGACCGGGGAGCTGTTTTTT
V gene: TRBV28; J gene: TRBJ1-1; D gene: -; clone size: -; CDR3 protein: CASRLLEGEAFF; CDR3 DNA: TGTGCCAGCAGACTTCTAGAGGGTGAAGCTTTCTTT
V gene: TRBV5-4; J gene: TRBJ2-5; D gene: TRBD2; clone size: few; CDR3 protein: CASSLRRLAGGETQYF; CDR3 DNA: TGTGCCAGCAGCTTGCGTCGCCTAGCGGGAGGGGAGACCCAGTACTTC
V gene: TRBV2; J gene: TRBJ1-5; D gene: TRBD1; clone size: -; CDR3 protein: CATRQGVFSNQPQHF; CDR3 DNA: TGTGCCACCCGACAGGGTGTATTTAGCAATCAGCCCCAGCATTTT
V gene: TRBV7-2; J gene: TRBJ1-1; D gene: -; clone size: once; CDR3 protein: CASSLGREYTEAFF; CDR3 DNA: TGTGCCAGCAGCTTAGGCAGGGAATACACTGAAGCTTTCTTT